This T cell receptor (beta chain) is drawn from a study of cytomegalovirus exposure and HLA in healthy donors. Notes on the study in general: In a later analysis, DRB1 alleles had the most associated TCRs; HLA-C alleles the fewest. CMV serostatus was the sole immune exposure information available.

PCR was performed using 60 Vbeta and 13 Jbeta primers. Libraries were prepared by immunoSEQ multiplex PCR; TCRdb keeps only in-frame clonotypes and omits some of them. The table includes approximately 150,000 clones, approximately 84% detected once. As regards this clone: Its target is not known.

The CDR3 spans 15 residues. The V gene's germline CDR1 is MGHRA and CDR2 YSYEKL. Deletions cut 0 bases from V and 0 bases from J, with 7 bases between. The sequencing input was PBMCs. The clonotype was recovered from a man aged 30-40 years in good health and CMV-seronegative. The chain uses TRBV4-1 and TRBJ2-3; unclear D gene. CDR3 in DNA: TGCGCCAGCAGCCAAGATCTTGTGAGCACAGATACGCAGTATTTT. Its protein is CASSQDLVSTDTQYF.